This TCR beta chain derives from a study of T cells in Graves' hyperthyroidism and ophthalmopathy. Study outcomes and limitations: Model output signaled ophthalmopathy a median approximately 6 months ahead of onset.

It was RNA transcripts that yielded the amplified TCR beta CDR3 regions. First-round RT-PCR with HTBI primers amplified the TCR CDR3 region. TCRdb reanalysed the multiplex PCR reads using MiXCR and keeps one entry per CDR3 protein. This repertoire shows over 700,000 distinct CDR3 sequences, roughly 32% found once; its top ten account for roughly 30%. Trimming left V 1 base short and J 11 bases short, with 17 bases between. This CDR3 has 14 amino acids. Germline CDR1 and CDR2: SEHNR and FQNEAQ (reference sequence). Used for diagnoses were clinical symptoms, serum thyroxine and TRAb, thyroid ultrasound and orbital computed tomography. This clonotype was recorded at least ten times. The antigen is undetermined.

This TCR derives from a woman in her thirties or forties with Graves' hyperthyroidism. The sample taken for sequencing was blood. V gene TRBV7-9 combines with J gene TRBJ1-1, with D possibly matching TRBD1 (5 bases). The CDR3 DNA follows: TGTGCCAGCAGCTTAGATCGGGAGGGACGTCGGGCTTTCTTT. Translating it yields CASSLDREGRRAFF.